This TCR beta chain came from a study of CD8 T cells in Susac syndrome. There are 16 residues in the CDR3. The V gene's germline CDR1 is KGHSH and CDR2 LQKENI. V lost 2 bases and J lost 5; bases outside the gene matches: 4. Random hexamers served to reverse transcribe about 0.5 to 1 ug RNA. Amplification of TCR beta CDR3 used immunoSEQ multiplex PCR across 54 Vbeta and 13 Jbeta. TCRdb re-called the immunoSEQ multiplex PCR reads with MiXCR, one entry per CDR3 protein. The profile shows over 150,000 distinct CDR3 sequences, 90% to 95% of them singletons. J is TRBJ2-5 and V is TRBV18, with 14 bases fitting TRBD2. This TCR was recovered from a human donor with Susac syndrome. The sequencing input was CD4+ T cells from PBMCs. The CDR3 loop reads CASSPWRTSGGETQYF. The CDR3 DNA reads TGTGCCAGCTCACCATGGAGGACTAGCGGGGGGGAGACCCAGTACTTC.